This is a list of T cell receptor beta chains from one sample in a study of blood T cell repertoires in COVID-19. Libraries were prepared by immunoSEQ multiplex PCR; TCRdb keeps only in-frame clonotypes and omits some of them. This table holds about 150,000 clones, around 80% found once. Sequenced material: peripheral blood. The receptors originated from a man in his sixties with acute or convalescent COVID-19. The CDR3 runs from the conserved cysteine through the conserved F or W. The D gene is left open where the match is weak. Clone size is stated in some rows and not others, as once, few, many or a class when expanded.

v_call	d_call	clone_size	j_call	cdr3_nt	cdr3_aa
TRBV5-6	TRBD2	-	TRBJ2-7	TGTGCCAGCAGCCCTGCGCTAGCGGGGTACGAGCAGTACTTC	CASSPALAGYEQYF
TRBV19	TRBD1	-	TRBJ1-2	TGTGCCAGTAGTATCGACAGGGGGCCTCACTATGGCTACACCTTC	CASSIDRGPHYGYTF
TRBV30	-	-	TRBJ2-7	TGTGCCTGGAGTGTGGGGACAAATACCTACGAGCAGTACTTC	CAWSVGTNTYEQYF
TRBV5-6	-	-	TRBJ1-2	TGTGCCAGCAGCCCCGCGAGGGTCTATGGCTACACCTTC	CASSPARVYGYTF
TRBV6-5	TRBD1	-	TRBJ2-5	TGTGCCAGCAGTACCGCCGGGACAGGAGAGACCCAGTACTTC	CASSTAGTGETQYF
TRBV7-2	TRBD1	-	TRBJ2-6	TGTGCCAGCAGCGGGGACAGGGGGCGCCTGTCTGGGGCCAACGTCCTGACTTTC	CASSGDRGRLSGANVLTF
TRBV5-1	TRBD1	-	TRBJ1-4	TGCGCCAGCAGCTCGACAGGGGGCGATGAAAAACTGTTTTTT	CASSSTGGDEKLFF
TRBV18	-	-	TRBJ1-2	TGTGCCAGCTCCCCGGACACCTTACTATCCTATGGCTACACCTTC	CASSPDTLLSYGYTF
TRBV4-2	TRBD2	few	TRBJ2-1	TGTGCCAGCAGCCAAGAATGGACTAGCGGCTACAATGAGCAGTTCTTC	CASSQEWTSGYNEQFF
TRBV6-2/TRBV6-3	-	-	TRBJ2-7	TGTGCCAGCAGTTTAACAGCCGAGCAGTACTTC	CASSLTAEQYF
TRBV9	TRBD1	-	TRBJ1-1	TGTGCCAGCAGCGGAACAGGGGGAAACACTGAAGCTTTCTTT	CASSGTGGNTEAFF
TRBV10-3	TRBD2	few	TRBJ2-5	TGTGCCATCAGCCCCGGGACTAGCGGGAGGGAGGTGAAGACCCAGTACTTC	CAISPGTSGREVKTQYF
TRBV7-2	TRBD2	-	TRBJ2-3	TGTGCCAGCAGCCCAGGGGCTAGCGGGACCACAGATACGCAGTATTTT	CASSPGASGTTDTQYF
TRBV6-5	-	-	TRBJ1-6	TGTGCCAGCAGTTATAGCGCAGGGGCTTCACCCCTCCACTTT	CASSYSAGASPLHF
TRBV5-1	-	-	TRBJ1-1	TGCGCCAGCAGCTTGGCCTGGGCAGGGGACACTGAAGCTTTCTTT	CASSLAWAGDTEAFF
TRBV4-1	TRBD1	-	TRBJ1-5	TGCGCCAGCAGCCAAAGACAGGGGAGTCAGCCCCAGCATTTT	CASSQRQGSQPQHF
TRBV6-4	-	-	TRBJ2-3	TGTGCCAGCAGTGATGAGGCCAGCACAGATACGCAGTATTTT	CASSDEASTDTQYF
TRBV19	TRBD1	-	TRBJ1-5	TGTGCCAGTAGTATAGGGACAGGGGCAAATCAGCCCCAGCATTTT	CASSIGTGANQPQHF
TRBV6-5	-	-	TRBJ1-1	TGTGCCAGCAGTTACTCACCGACAGCACCTGAAGCTTTCTTT	CASSYSPTAPEAFF
TRBV11-2	-	-	TRBJ2-3	TGTGCCAGCAGCTTAGTTGGGGGGATCAAAGATACGCAGTATTTT	CASSLVGGIKDTQYF
TRBV30	TRBD1	-	TRBJ1-6	TGTGCCTGGAGTTTCGGACAGGGCCCATTGTCACCCCTCCACTTT	CAWSFGQGPLSPLHF
TRBV6-5	-	-	TRBJ1-5	TGTGCCAGCAGCCTACAGATAAATCAGCCCCAGCATTTT	CASSLQINQPQHF
TRBV2	-	-	TRBJ2-3	TGTGCCAGCAGTATGATGACTCCAGGGGGGACAGATACGCAGTATTTT	CASSMMTPGGTDTQYF
TRBV6-6	TRBD2	-	TRBJ2-1	TGTGCCAGCAGTCCCCAACCGACAGGACTAGCGGGAGGACGCTACAATGAGCAGTTCTTC	CASSPQPTGLAGGRYNEQFF
TRBV28	TRBD1	-	TRBJ1-4	TGTGCCAGCAGTTACAGGGGGGAACTGTTTTTT	CASSYRGELFF
TRBV6-4	TRBD2	-	TRBJ2-5	TGTGCCAGCAGTGAGGTATTCGGACTAGCGGGGGGTCTCGAGACCCAGTACTTC	CASSEVFGLAGGLETQYF
TRBV7-2	TRBD2	-	TRBJ2-2	TGTGCCAGCACCTCGGGGACTAGCGGGGGCACCGGGGAGCTGTTTTTT	CASTSGTSGGTGELFF
TRBV5-6	-	-	TRBJ2-3	TGTGCCAGCAGCTTGGTCTCGGGTCTACCTGCCCATACGCAGTATTTT	CASSLVSGLPAHTQYF
TRBV7-9	-	once	TRBJ1-5	TGTGCCAGCAGCCCTACAGAGGGCGGCCAGCCCCAGCATTTT	CASSPTEGGQPQHF
TRBV7-6	TRBD2	-	TRBJ2-1	TGTGCCAGCAGCTTAGCGAGGACTAGCGGGGGGGCCTATGAGCAGTTCTTC	CASSLARTSGGAYEQFF
TRBV9	-	once	TRBJ2-5	TGTGCCAGCAGCTGGAGGAGCGAAGAGACCCAGTACTTC	CASSWRSEETQYF
TRBV4-3	-	few	TRBJ2-7	TGCGCCAGCAGCCAAGATGGGGTGGGGGGTGGATACGAGCAGTACTTC	CASSQDGVGGGYEQYF
TRBV5-6	-	-	TRBJ1-3	TGTGCCAGCAGCTTGGCCGGGCAGGGGTCTGGAAACACCATATATTTT	CASSLAGQGSGNTIYF
TRBV5-1	-	-	TRBJ2-5	TGCGCCAGCAGCCCCCGGGACTTCCAAGAGACCCAGTACTTC	CASSPRDFQETQYF
TRBV6-5	TRBD1	-	TRBJ1-4	TGTGCCAGCAGTTACTCGGACAGGGTAGCTAATGAAAAACTGTTTTTT	CASSYSDRVANEKLFF